This T cell receptor (beta chain) stems from a study of cytomegalovirus exposure and HLA in healthy donors. The PCR was carried out with 60 Vbeta primers and 13 Jbeta primers. Measured with immunoSEQ multiplex PCR; TCRdb has only the in-frame clones, and not every one. Among some 190,000 clones listed, approximately 78% were seen once. Overall study results and limits: In vitro confirmation showed a few CMV-associated chains to be CMV antigen specific.

In regard to this clone: Antigen: not known.

This CDR3 contains 11 residues. Trimming removed 3 bases from V and 5 bases from J, with 4 bases in between. CDR1 and CDR2 (germline): SGHDN, FVKESK. The specimen sequenced was PBMCs. The genes are TRBV14 and TRBJ2-5; D ambiguous. This TCR came from a woman aged 25 to 39 in good health and CMV-seropositive. CDR3 sequence (DNA): TGTGCCAGCAGCCACGGGGAGACCCAGTACTTC. It encodes CASSHGETQYF. The variable domain in full, completed from reference TRBV14 and TRBJ2-5, reads EAGVTQFPSHSVIEKGQTVTLRCDPISGHDNLYWYRRVMGKEIKFLLHFVKESKQDESGMPNNRFLAERTGGTYSTLKVQPAELEDSGVYFCASSHGETQYFGPGTRLLVL.